The 17 T cell receptor beta chains given below trace back to one sample, sequenced in a study of neurological immune-mediated disorders. TCRdb used MiXCR to reprocess the 5' RACE reads, holding one entry per CDR3 protein. The table lists approximately 86,000 distinct CDR3 sequences, roughly 2.6% of them singletons. Sample: PBMCs. Receptors were obtained from a woman aged 25 to 39 with multiple sclerosis.

Ten or more counts support this clonotype. V gene TRBV27 combines with J gene TRBJ2-1; no definite D call. CDR1 and CDR2 (germline): MNHEY, SMNVEV (reference sequence). V lost 8 bases, J lost 8 bases, and 16 bases lay in between. The CDR3 runs to 13 residues. The CDR3 sequence is CASSLTLGYEQFF. In nucleotides, the CDR3 is TGTGCCAGCTCCCTTACCCTCGGTTATGAGCAGTTCTTC.

In regard to this clonotype: Lacking the conserved final phenylalanine or tryptophan, this CDR3 likely reflects a read error. The gene calls are TRBV7-2 and TRBJ1-1; TRBD1 might be the D (6 bases). V lost 3 bases to trimming and J lost 6 bases, with 14 bases between them. From germline, CDR1 is SGHTA and CDR2 FQGNSA. This CDR3 is built from 14 residues. CDR3 protein: CASSFLGGRAEAFN. Here the CDR3 DNA reads TGTGCCAGCAGCTTTCTAGGGGGAAGGGCTGAAGCTTTCAAT.

This clonotype was counted many times. V gene TRBV5-1 combines with J gene TRBJ2-5, with 10 bases fitting TRBD1. Germline-derived CDR1 and CDR2 are SGHRS and YFSETQ. With 0 bases clipped from V and 1 base from J, the junction kept 9 bases outside the gene matches. The CDR3 loop spans 18 amino acids. The CDR3 DNA is TGCGCCAGCAGCTTGGGCACGACAGGGGGCTCACTCCAAGAGACCCAGTACTTC. Protein product: CASSLGTTGGSLQETQYF. The entire variable domain, with the rest obtained from reference TRBV5-1 and TRBJ2-5, is as follows: KAGVTQTPRYLIKTRGQQVTLSCSPISGHRSVSWYQQTPGQGLQFLFEYFSETQRNKGNFPGRFSGRQFSNSRSEMNVSTLELGDSALYLCASSLGTTGGSLQETQYFGPGTRLLVL.

This clonotype was counted between two and nine times. The chain combines TRBV29-1 with TRBJ1-3, with D perhaps matching TRBD1 (6 bases). The CDR3 is made up of 11 amino acids. Germline assignment: CDR1 SQVTM and CDR2 ANQGSEA. Deletions cut 6 bases from V and 12 bases from J, with 15 bases between. CDR3 in DNA: TGCAGCGTCCCAGGGGCCAAAAACATATATTTT. It encodes CSVPGAKNIYF. Looking up the rest from reference TRBV29-1 and TRBJ1-3 gives the full variable domain: SAVISQKPSRDICQRGTSLTIQCQVDSQVTMMFWYRQQPGQSLTLIATANQGSEATYESGFVIDKFPISRPNLTFSTLTVSNMSPEDSSIYLCSVPGAKNIYFGEGSWLTVV.

This clonotype has ten or more counts. The V and J genes are TRBV5-6 and TRBJ1-2, with 10 bases fitting TRBD1. The CDR3 length is 13 residues. The germline gives CDR1 SGHDT, CDR2 YYEEEE. V lost 4 bases to trimming and J lost 5 bases; unmatched junction nucleotides: 2. CDR3 in DNA: TGTGCCAGCAGCCCGGGACAGGGGTATGGCTACACCTTC. It is translated as CASSPGQGYGYTF.

Many counts were recorded for this clonotype. The chain has TRBV6-2 or TRBV6-3 and TRBJ2-1; 14 bases are shared with TRBD2. Germline V gene data show CDR1 as MNHEY and CDR2 as SVGEGT. Unmatched junction bases numbered 10, after V lost 5 bases and J lost 7 bases. This CDR3 is 17 amino acids long. The DNA of the CDR3 is TGTGCCAGCAGTGTCACGGGGGGGACTAGCGGGAGAAATGAGCAGTTCTTC. Translating it yields CASSVTGGTSGRNEQFF.

There are many counts of this clonotype. The chain is built from TRBV5-1 and TRBJ1-2; D gene unclear. With 5 bases removed from V and 2 bases from J, the gap between germline ends came to 10 bases. CDR1 is SGHRS and CDR2 is YFSETQ in the germline V gene. This CDR3 has 13 residues. CDR3 bases: TGCGCCAGCAGATTCGCAGTCAACTATGGCTACACCTTC. It is translated as CASRFAVNYGYTF.

This clonotype was detected ten times or more. The V gene is TRBV6-1, the J gene TRBJ1-5; unclear D gene. The CDR3 is 13 residues long. Trimming removed 6 bases from V and 6 bases from J, with 12 bases in between. Germline CDR1 and CDR2: MNHNS and SASEGT. Written as DNA, the CDR3 is TGTGCCAGCAGACAAGGGTACGGTCAGCCCCAGCATTTT. This encodes CASRQGYGQPQHF.

The sample holds many counts of this clonotype. CDR3 coding DNA: TGTGCCAGCAGCCCACAGACTAGCGGGGGCGAGCAGTTCTTC. Translation: CASSPQTSGGEQFF. The chain joins TRBV11-1 to TRBJ2-1; the match to TRBD2 covers 12 bases. Germline V lookup: CDR1 SGHAT, CDR2 FQDESV (reference sequence). Unmatched junction bases numbered 6, after V lost 5 bases and J lost 10 bases. The CDR3 is 14 amino acids. The full variable domain, its missing parts supplied by reference TRBV11-1 and TRBJ2-1, is EAEVAQSPRYKITEKSQAVAFWCDPISGHATLYWYRQILGQGPELLVQFQDESVVDDSQLPKDRFSAERLKGVDSTLKIQPAELGDSAMYLCASSPQTSGGEQFFGPGTRLTVL.

This clonotype was recorded many times. The chain uses TRBV24-1 and TRBJ2-2; possible D gene TRBD1, 5 bases. CDR1 is KGHDR, CDR2 SFDVKD, per germline. V lost 0 bases to trimming and J lost 3 bases, with 7 bases between them. The CDR3 contains 15 residues. CDR3: CATSDLSRDTGELFF. The CDR3 DNA reads as TGTGCCACCAGTGATTTGTCCAGGGACACCGGGGAGCTGTTTTTT.

Many counts were recorded for this clonotype. The chain uses TRBV3-1 and TRBJ2-4; TRBD2 agrees at 9 bases. Germline trimming cut 1 base from V and 7 bases from J; bases unmatched to any gene: 5. Germline loops: CDR1 LGHDT, CDR2 YNNKEL (reference sequence). This CDR3 has 15 amino acids. Here the CDR3 reads CASSQVFSGSNIQYF. The CDR3 DNA reads TGTGCCAGCAGCCAAGTCTTTAGCGGGAGTAACATTCAGTACTTC.

This clonotype was seen many times. The rearrangement uses TRBV5-1 and TRBJ2-5; 7 positions match TRBD2. CDR1 is SGHRS, CDR2 YFSETQ, per germline. The trim removed 0 bases at V and 2 bases at J, leaving 10 bases unmatched. The CDR3 is made up of 17 amino acids. The CDR3 here is CASSLGRGSGRQETQYF. CDR3 DNA sequence: TGCGCCAGCAGCTTGGGGCGGGGGAGCGGAAGACAAGAGACCCAGTACTTC.

This clonotype was counted many times. The gene calls are TRBV7-9 and TRBJ2-7; D uncertain. CDR1 and CDR2 from the germline V gene are SEHNR and FQNEAQ (reference sequence). The germline V and J ends were trimmed by 5 bases and 2 bases, with 4 bases remaining between them. The CDR3 covers 11 residues. The CDR3 spells CASSAAYEQYF. CDR3 DNA sequence: TGTGCCAGCAGCGCTGCCTACGAGCAGTACTTC.

This clonotype was counted at least ten times. The chain couples TRBV27 to TRBJ2-2; D could derive from TRBD1 or TRBD2 (5 bases each). Per the germline V gene, CDR1 is MNHEY and CDR2 is SMNVEV (reference sequence). With 1 base removed from V and 5 bases from J, the gap between germline ends came to 14 bases. The CDR3 runs to 16 residues. CDR3 sequence: CASSLFSAGATGELFF. The CDR3 DNA is TGTGCCAGCAGTTTATTCTCCGCCGGGGCTACCGGGGAGCTGTTTTTT.

This clonotype appeared many times. The chain couples TRBV7-2 to TRBJ2-5; D gene unclear. Germline assignment: CDR1 SGHTA and CDR2 FQGNSA. The CDR3 contains 13 residues. V was cut by 2 bases and J by 2 bases, with 6 bases left in between. CDR3 in DNA: TGTGCCAGCAGCTTAATGGTGCAAGAGACCCAGTACTTC. Translation: CASSLMVQETQYF.

In this sample, this clonotype turned up many times. The chain combines TRBV12-3 or TRBV12-4 with TRBJ2-1; D remains ambiguous. CDR3 length equals 13 residues. V was trimmed by 6 bases and J by 5 bases, leaving 11 bases between them. DNA of the CDR3: TGTGCCAGCAGAGCCGGCCTCGACAATGAGCAGTTCTTC. Amino acid sequence: CASRAGLDNEQFF.

Ten or more counts support this clonotype. V usage is TRBV20-1 and J usage is TRBJ2-5, with 8 bases matching TRBD1. In germline, CDR1 is DFQATT, CDR2 SNEGSKA (reference sequence). This CDR3 spans 14 amino acids. Losses at the gene ends were 2 bases for V and 2 bases for J; bases not matched to a gene: 4. The CDR3 loop is CSARRHRGQETQYF. In nucleotides, the CDR3 is TGCAGTGCTAGACGCCACAGGGGGCAAGAGACCCAGTACTTC.